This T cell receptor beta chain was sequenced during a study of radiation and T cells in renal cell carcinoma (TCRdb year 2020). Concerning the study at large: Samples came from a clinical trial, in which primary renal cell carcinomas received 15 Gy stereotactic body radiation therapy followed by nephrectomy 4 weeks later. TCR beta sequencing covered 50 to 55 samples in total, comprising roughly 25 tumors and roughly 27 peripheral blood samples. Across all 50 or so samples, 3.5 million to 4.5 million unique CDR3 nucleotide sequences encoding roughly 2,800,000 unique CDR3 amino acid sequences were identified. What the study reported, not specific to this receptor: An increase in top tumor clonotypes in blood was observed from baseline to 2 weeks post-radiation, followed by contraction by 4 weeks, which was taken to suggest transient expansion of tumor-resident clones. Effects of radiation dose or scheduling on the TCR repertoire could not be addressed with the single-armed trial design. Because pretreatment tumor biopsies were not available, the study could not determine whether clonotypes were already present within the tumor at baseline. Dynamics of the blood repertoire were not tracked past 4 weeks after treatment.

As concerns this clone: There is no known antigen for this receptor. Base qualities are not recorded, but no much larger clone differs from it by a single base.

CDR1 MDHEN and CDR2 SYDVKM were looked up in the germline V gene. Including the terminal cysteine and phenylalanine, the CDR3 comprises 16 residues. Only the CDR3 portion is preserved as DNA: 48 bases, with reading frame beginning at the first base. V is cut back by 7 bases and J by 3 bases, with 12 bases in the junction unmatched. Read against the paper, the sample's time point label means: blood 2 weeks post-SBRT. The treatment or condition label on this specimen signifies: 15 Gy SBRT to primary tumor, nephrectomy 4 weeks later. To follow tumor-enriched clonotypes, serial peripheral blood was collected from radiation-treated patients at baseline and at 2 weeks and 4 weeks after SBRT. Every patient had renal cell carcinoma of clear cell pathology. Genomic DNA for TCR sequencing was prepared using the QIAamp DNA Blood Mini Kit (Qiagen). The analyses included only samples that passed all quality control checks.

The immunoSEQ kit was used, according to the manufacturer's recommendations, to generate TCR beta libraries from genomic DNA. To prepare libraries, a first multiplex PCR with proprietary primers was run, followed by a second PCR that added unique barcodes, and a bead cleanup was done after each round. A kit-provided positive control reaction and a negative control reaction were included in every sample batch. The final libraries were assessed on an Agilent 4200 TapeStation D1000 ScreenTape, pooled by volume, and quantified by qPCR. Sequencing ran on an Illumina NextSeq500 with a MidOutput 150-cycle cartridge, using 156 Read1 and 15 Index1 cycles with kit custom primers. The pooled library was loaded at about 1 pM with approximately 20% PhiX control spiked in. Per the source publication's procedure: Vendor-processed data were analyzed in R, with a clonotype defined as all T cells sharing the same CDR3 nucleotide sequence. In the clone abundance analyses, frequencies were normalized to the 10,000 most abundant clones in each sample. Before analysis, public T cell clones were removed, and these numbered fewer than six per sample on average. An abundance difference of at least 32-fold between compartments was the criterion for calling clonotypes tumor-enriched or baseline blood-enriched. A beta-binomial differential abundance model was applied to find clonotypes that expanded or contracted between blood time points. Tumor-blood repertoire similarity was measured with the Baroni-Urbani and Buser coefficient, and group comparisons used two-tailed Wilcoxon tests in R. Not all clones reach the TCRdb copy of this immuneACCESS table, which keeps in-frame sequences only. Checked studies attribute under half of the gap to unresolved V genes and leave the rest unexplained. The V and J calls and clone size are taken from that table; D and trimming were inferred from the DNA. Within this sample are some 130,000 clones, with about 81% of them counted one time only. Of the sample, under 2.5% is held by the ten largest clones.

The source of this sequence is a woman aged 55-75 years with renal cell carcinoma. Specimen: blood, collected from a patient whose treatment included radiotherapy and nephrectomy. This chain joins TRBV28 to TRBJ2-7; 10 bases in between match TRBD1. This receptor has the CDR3 CASIGETRTGGYEQYF. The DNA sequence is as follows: TGTGCCAGCATTGGGGAGACCCGGACAGGGGGCTACGAGCAGTACTTC.